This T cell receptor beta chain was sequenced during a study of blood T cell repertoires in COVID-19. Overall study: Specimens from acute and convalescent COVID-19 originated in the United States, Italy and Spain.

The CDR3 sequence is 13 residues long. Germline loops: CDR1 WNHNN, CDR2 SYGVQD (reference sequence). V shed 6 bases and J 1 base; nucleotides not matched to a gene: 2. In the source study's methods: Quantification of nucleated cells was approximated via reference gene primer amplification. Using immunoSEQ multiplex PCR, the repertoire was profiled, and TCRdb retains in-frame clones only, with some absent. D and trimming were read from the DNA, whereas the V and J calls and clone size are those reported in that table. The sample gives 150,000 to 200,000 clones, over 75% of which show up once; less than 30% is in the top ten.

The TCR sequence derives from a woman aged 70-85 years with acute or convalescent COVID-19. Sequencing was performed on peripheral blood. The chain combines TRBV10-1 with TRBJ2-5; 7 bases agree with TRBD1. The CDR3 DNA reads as TGCGCCAGCAGCGGACAGGTCCAAGAGACCCAGTACTTC. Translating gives CASSGQVQETQYF.